These 18 T cell receptor beta chains were all obtained from the same sample, sequenced in a study of T cells in Graves' hyperthyroidism and ophthalmopathy. Amplified TCR beta CDR3 regions came from RNA transcripts. Carried out on the TCR CDR3, a first-round RT-PCR used the HTBI primer set. Each CDR3 protein is one row after TCRdb ran MiXCR on the multiplex PCR reads. The table has roughly 290,000 distinct CDR3 sequences, roughly 13% seen once. Sequencing was done on a sample of blood. All receptors derive from a woman in her thirties or forties with Graves' hyperthyroidism.

The genes are TRBV11-3 and TRBJ2-1; TRBD1 matches at 8 bases. CDR3 length: 16 amino acids. Germline CDR1 is SGHNT and CDR2 is YENEEA. V gave up 4 bases and J gave up 15 bases; unmatched junction bases: 20. CDR3 protein: CASSSYRDRTPLARFF. The DNA of the CDR3 is TGTGCCAGCAGCTCATACCGGGACAGGACCCCCCTCGCCCGGTTCTTC.

The gene calls are TRBV7-8 and TRBJ2-5; D remains ambiguous. Germline V gene lookup returns CDR1 SGHVS and CDR2 FQNEAQ. The CDR3 runs to 14 residues. V was trimmed by 5 bases and J by 0 bases, leaving 10 bases between them. CDR3 sequence reads: CASSPIQYQETQYF. The CDR3 DNA is TGTGCCAGCAGCCCCATCCAGTACCAAGAGACCCAGTACTTC.

At least ten counts were recorded for this clonotype. DNA for the CDR3: TGTGCCAGCAGCTTTTGGGCGGGAGGCCCCTCCTACAATGAGCAGTTCTTC. Its protein product is CASSFWAGGPSYNEQFF. The chain has TRBV7-9 and TRBJ2-1; 8 bases fit TRBD2. Germline values: CDR1 SEHNR, CDR2 FQNEAQ (reference sequence). V lost 3 bases to trimming and J lost 0 bases; unmatched junction nucleotides: 7. There are 17 residues in the CDR3.

This clonotype was seen ten or more times. The V and J genes are TRBV29-1 and TRBJ1-5; D might be TRBD1 (5 bases). The germline V gene encodes CDR1 SQVTM and CDR2 ANQGSEA. This CDR3 has 13 amino acids. Trimming left V 6 bases short and J 2 bases short, with 11 bases between. The CDR3 here is CSVEEGGNQPQHF. The CDR3, as DNA: TGCAGCGTCGAGGAAGGGGGCAATCAGCCCCAGCATTTT.

This clonotype was found many times. The genes are TRBV28 and TRBJ2-5; D might be TRBD2 (5 bases). CDR1 and CDR2 from the germline V gene are MDHEN and SYDVKM. The CDR3 covers 15 residues. Trimming took 5 bases from V and 2 from J, leaving 15 bases between them. CDR3 sequence reads: CASSHHGRGQETQYF. CDR3 nucleotides: TGTGCCAGCAGTCACCACGGACGGGGACAAGAGACCCAGTACTTC.

This clonotype was detected many times. This chain uses TRBV20-1 with TRBJ2-5, with 7 positions matching TRBD1. From germline, CDR1 is DFQATT and CDR2 SNEGSKA (reference sequence). This CDR3 comprises 14 residues. The J segment lost 1 base and the V segment lost 2 bases, leaving 4 bases of the junction unmatched. CDR3 sequence reads: CSARSGTAQETQYF. DNA for the CDR3: TGCAGTGCTAGATCTGGGACAGCCCAAGAGACCCAGTACTTC.

Many counts were recorded for this clonotype. The chain recombines TRBV7-6 with TRBJ2-3, with 10 bases matching TRBD2. J gave up 4 bases and V 5 bases, and 6 bases lay outside the gene matches. Looked up from germline, CDR1 is SGHVS and CDR2 is FNYEAQ. This CDR3 has 15 residues. CDR3 amino acids: CASSPLAGRSDTQYF. CDR3 coding DNA: TGTGCCAGCAGCCCACTAGCGGGACGTTCAGATACGCAGTATTTT.

The table lists this clonotype with many counts. V usage is TRBV28 and J usage is TRBJ2-1, with TRBD2 matching over 7 bases. The germline CDR1 and CDR2 sequences are MDHEN and SYDVKM. The CDR3 spans 13 residues. V gave up 10 bases and J gave up 7 bases; unmatched junction bases: 10. CDR3: CATRERDWNEQFF. In DNA, the CDR3 is TGTGCCACCAGAGAGCGGGATTGGAATGAGCAGTTCTTC.

In this sample, this clonotype turned up a few times. The chain couples TRBV6-2 or TRBV6-3 to TRBJ2-3; TRBD2 agrees at 8 bases. With 7 bases clipped from V and 3 bases from J, the junction kept 6 bases outside the gene matches. The CDR3 totals 14 residues. Germline V lookup: CDR1 MNHEY, CDR2 SVGEGT. This CDR3 is CASTRGGSTDTQYF. The CDR3 DNA reads TGTGCCAGCACCCGGGGGGGGAGTACAGATACGCAGTATTTT.

This clonotype has at least ten counts. The gene calls are TRBV10-3 and TRBJ2-7, with D maybe TRBD1 (6 bases). The V gene's germline CDR1 is ENHRY and CDR2 SYGVKD. The CDR3 covers 14 residues. V was shortened by 6 bases and J by 2 bases, with 14 bases between the two germline ends. CDR3 protein: CAIRAERGTYEQYF. CDR3 DNA: TGTGCCATCAGGGCAGAGAGGGGGACCTACGAGCAGTACTTC.

The chain recombines TRBV6-1 with TRBJ2-1; TRBD2 agrees at 10 bases. Trimming at V came to 2 bases and at J to 8 bases, leaving 9 bases not matched to a gene. This CDR3 has 16 residues. Germline V CDR1 and CDR2: MNHNS, SASEGT. The CDR3 DNA follows: TGTGCCAGCAGTGAAACCGGACTAGCGGCGGTGGATGAGCAGTTCTTC. Translation: CASSETGLAAVDEQFF.

This clonotype was picked up a small number of times. V gene TRBV11-3 combines with J gene TRBJ2-3, with D possibly called TRBD1 or TRBD2 (6 bases each). V lost 0 bases, J lost 2 bases, and 12 bases lay in between. Germline lookup yields CDR1 SGHNT and CDR2 YENEEA. There are 16 residues in the CDR3. CDR3: CASSLDGGQNTDTQYF. The CDR3 region has the DNA TGTGCCAGCAGCTTAGATGGGGGGCAGAACACAGATACGCAGTATTTT.

Concerning this clonotype itself: A much more abundant neighbour one base away suggests this may be a read error. This chain connects TRBV3-1 to TRBJ1-2; D is undetermined. The V end lost 3 bases, the J end lost 5 bases, and 10 bases lay between the germline ends. Per germline, CDR1 LGHDT and CDR2 YNNKEL (reference sequence). The CDR3 has 13 residues. The CDR3 DNA reads TGTGCCAGCAGCCAGGAGACGGATTATGGCTACACCTTC. It encodes CASSQETDYGYTF. The full variable domain, rest sourced from reference TRBV3-1 and TRBJ1-2, is DTAVSQTPKYLVTQMGNDKSIKCEQNLGHDTMYWYKQDSKKFLKIMFSYNNKELIINETVPNRFSPKSPDKAHLNLHINSLELGDSAVYFCASSQETDYGYTFGSGTRLTVV.

This clonotype was recorded at least ten times. The chain links TRBV20-1 to TRBJ2-1; TRBD2 matches 11 bases. The trim removed 3 bases at V and 4 bases at J, leaving 5 bases unmatched. The CDR3 spans 15 residues. Per germline, CDR1 DFQATT and CDR2 SNEGSKA (reference sequence). This CDR3 reads CSASSPSGGYNEQFF. The CDR3, as DNA: TGCAGTGCTAGTTCCCCTAGCGGGGGGTACAATGAGCAGTTCTTC.

This clonotype was counted many times. The rearrangement uses TRBV11-2 and TRBJ1-3; weak D call: TRBD1 (6 bases). V lost 7 bases to trimming and J lost 4 bases, with 14 bases between them. CDR3 length: 14 residues. Germline V lookup: CDR1 SGHAT, CDR2 FQNNGV. CDR3: CASTLRGTGNTIYF. CDR3 nucleotide sequence: TGTGCCAGCACCCTCAGGGGTACAGGAAACACCATATATTTT.

This clonotype came up a few times. The chain joins TRBV9 to TRBJ2-1; 10 bases align to TRBD2. Germline values: CDR1 SGDLS, CDR2 YYNGEE. This CDR3 spans 17 amino acids. J lost 9 bases, V lost 1 base, and 13 bases had no gene match. The CDR3 spells CASSVYPLSGRASEQFF. DNA of the CDR3: TGTGCCAGCAGCGTATACCCCCTGAGCGGGAGGGCCTCTGAGCAGTTCTTC.

This clonotype was seen ten or more times. V usage is TRBV3-1 and J usage is TRBJ2-1; D possibly corresponds to TRBD2 (6 bases). CDR3 length: 11 residues. V was pared by 10 bases and J by 5 bases, with 9 bases between. Germline V gives CDR1 LGHDT, CDR2 YNNKEL (reference sequence). The CDR3 sequence: CATRRDNEQFF. CDR3 DNA: TGTGCCACCAGGAGGGACAATGAGCAGTTCTTC.

This clonotype has at least ten counts. This chain connects TRBV28 to TRBJ2-7; D is ambiguous. Germline values: CDR1 MDHEN, CDR2 SYDVKM. Deletions cut 5 bases from V and 7 bases from J, with 6 bases between. This CDR3 is built from 10 residues. The DNA of the CDR3 is TGTGCCAGCAGTACGCCGGAGCAGTACTTC. Protein: CASSTPEQYF. Full variable domain (missing parts from reference TRBV28 and TRBJ2-7): DVKVTQSSRYLVKRTGEKVFLECVQDMDHENMFWYRQDPGLGLRLIYFSYDVKMKEKGDIPEGYSVSREKKERFSLILESASTNQTSMYLCASSTPEQYFGPGTRLTVT.